This record concerns one T cell receptor beta chain sequence. This CDR3 is built from 16 residues. Between the trimmed V and J ends, which lost 4 bases and 7 bases, there was a span of 19 bases. In germline, CDR1 is SGHDN, CDR2 FVKESK. This sample was taken from a study of blood T cells in healthy people across ages. The authors ran a second PCR of about 6 to 11 cycles using a sample-barcoded 5' primer and a J-beta primer mix. Via MiXCR, TCRdb re-called the 5' RACE reads, giving one row per CDR3 protein. The sample contains about 780,000 distinct CDR3 sequences, roughly 24% of which appear only once. A further study also used this sample, focusing on T cells of mothers and their children. This second report adds: The sample comes from fewer than 10 healthy Caucasian donors: mothers and children.

This sequence joins TRBV14 and TRBJ2-2; tentatively, D is TRBD1 or TRBD2 (5 bases each). The specimen was blood. This sequence originates from a boy aged 5-17 years in good health. The DNA for the CDR3 is TGTGCCAGCAGCCCCGTGAGGGTGGGGCACTACGGGGAGCTGTTTTTT. Translation: CASSPVRVGHYGELFF. Complete variable domain (other parts from reference TRBV14 and TRBJ2-2): EAGVTQFPSHSVIEKGQTVTLRCDPISGHDNLYWYRRVMGKEIKFLLHFVKESKQDESGMPNNRFLAERTGGTYSTLKVQPAELEDSGVYFCASSPVRVGHYGELFFGEGSRLTVL.